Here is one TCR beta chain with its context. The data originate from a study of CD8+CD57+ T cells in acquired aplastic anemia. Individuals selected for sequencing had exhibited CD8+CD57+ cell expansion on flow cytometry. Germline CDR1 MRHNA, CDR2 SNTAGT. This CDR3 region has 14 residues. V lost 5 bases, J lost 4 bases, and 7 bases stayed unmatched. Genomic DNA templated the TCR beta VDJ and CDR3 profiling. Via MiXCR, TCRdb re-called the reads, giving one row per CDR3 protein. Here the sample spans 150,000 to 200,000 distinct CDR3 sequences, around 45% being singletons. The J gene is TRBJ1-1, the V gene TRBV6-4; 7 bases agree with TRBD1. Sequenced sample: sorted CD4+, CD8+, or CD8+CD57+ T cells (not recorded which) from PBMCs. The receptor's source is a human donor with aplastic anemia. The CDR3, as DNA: TGTGCCAGCAGTTCAGTAGCAGGGGGCACTGAAGCTTTCTTT. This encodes CASSSVAGGTEAFF.